This T cell receptor (beta chain) was documented in a study of shared clonotypes between healthy human individuals. Study-level background: Donors consisted of two women and a few men between 18 and 49.

Between the trimmed V and J ends, which lost 0 bases and 8 bases, there was a span of 12 bases. This CDR3 has 14 residues. Germline CDR1 is SGDLS and CDR2 is YYNGEE. In regard to this clone: The antigen remains unidentified.

General observations from the study: Among donors, clonotype sharing was expected to be affected by sequencing depth.

Those who donated were healthy HIV-negative adults, with no recent acute infections or vaccinations reported. All the donors were Caucasian adults who lived in Nashville, Tennessee. Here immunoSEQ multiplex PCR was the method, and the copy in TCRdb shows in-frame clones only, minus some. The repertoire holds about 470,000 clones, with about 76% as singletons. The specimen sequenced was PBMCs. The genes are TRBV9 and TRBJ2-1, with D possibly matching TRBD2 (5 bases). This TCR derives from a woman aged 40 to 49 in good health. Some clones in this sample may be carry-over from other donors' samples. CDR3 loop: CASSVGVGVDEQFF. The CDR3 DNA sequence: TGTGCCAGCAGCGTAGGGGTGGGAGTTGATGAGCAGTTCTTC.